The sequence of this TCR beta chain was determined in a study of identical twins. Findings and limits, study-wide: Among monozygotic twins, out-of-frame TCR alpha sharing exceeded what models predicted. Those out-of-frame alpha sequences shared by twins showed an excess of low generation probability. Carriage of fewer insertions was seen in abundant cord blood beta clonotypes, whereas memory repertoires showed none.

Germline loops: CDR1 SGHTA, CDR2 FQGNSA. The CDR3 runs 13 residues. V was pared by 2 bases and J by 5 bases, with 7 bases between. This clonotype was seen more than once but under ten times. Antigen unknown. TCRdb reprocessed the 5' RACE reads with MiXCR, giving one entry per CDR3 protein. The sample shows 500,000 to 650,000 distinct CDR3 sequences, under 8.5% of them seen only once. The same sample was also studied in work on yellow fever vaccine responses in identical twins. As that study records: Twins reportedly showed a vaccine T cell response that seemed partly convergent and partly personalized.

V gene TRBV7-2 combines with J gene TRBJ1-5; D unclear. Sequencing was carried out using PBMCs. This receptor was taken from a woman aged 18-29 years in good health. Here the CDR3 DNA reads TGTGCCAGCAGCTTAAGCAGTGATCAGCCCCAGCATTTT. Amino acids: CASSLSSDQPQHF. Full variable domain (rest looked up from reference TRBV7-2 and TRBJ1-5): GAGVSQSPSNKVTEKGKDVELRCDPISGHTALYWYRQSLGQGLEFLIYFQGNSAPDKSGLPSDRFSAERTGGSVSTLTIQRTQQEDSAVYLCASSLSSDQPQHFGDGTRLSIL.